Listed here are 5 T cell receptor beta chains from one sample, sequenced in a study of blood T cells in healthy people across ages. PCR was performed a second time for roughly 6 to 12 cycles using a sample-barcoded 5' primer and a J-beta primer mix. TCRdb independently ran MiXCR on the 5' RACE reads; one entry per CDR3 protein. The data contain 1.5 million to 2 million distinct CDR3 sequences, approximately 50% of them seen just once; the ten biggest clones take up 2% to 2.5%. Sequencing was carried out using blood. The source of these receptors is a middle-aged woman in good health.

This chain joins TRBV7-9 and TRBJ2-5; maybe TRBD2 (6 bases). Germline lookup yields CDR1 SEHNR and CDR2 FQNEAQ (reference sequence). This CDR3 region has 18 residues. Deletions cut 1 base from V and 2 bases from J, with 20 bases between. CDR3 DNA: TGTGCCAGCAGCTTAGTCAGGAGGGGACTCAAACCTCAAGAGACCCAGTACTTC. Translating gives CASSLVRRGLKPQETQYF.

Details on this clonotype: One end of the junction does not line up with germline, which may come from a read error. The genes are TRBV7-2 and TRBJ2-5; no reliable D call. Per germline, CDR1 SGHTA and CDR2 FQGNSA. This CDR3 contains 14 residues. CDR3 loop: CASSLSRIQGTQYF. CDR3 in DNA: TGTGCCAGCAGCTTAAGTCGGATCCAAGGGACCCAGTACTTC.

CDR3 DNA sequence: TGTGCCAGCAGTCACGGGGAGGGCGTTAGCTACAATGAGCAGTACTTC. Amino acid sequence: CASSHGEGVSYNEQYF. This chain joins TRBV12-3 or TRBV12-4 and TRBJ2-1; TRBD2 aligns across 7 bases. Gene TRBJ2-7 matches the end of the DNA better, so the J call may be wrong. The CDR3 extends over 16 amino acids.

This clonotype was counted between two and nine times. V usage is TRBV29-1 and J usage is TRBJ1-2; 9 bases map to TRBD1. The J segment lost 4 bases and the V segment lost 3 bases, leaving 12 bases of the junction unmatched. The CDR3 is made up of 16 amino acids. Germline-derived CDR1 and CDR2 are SQVTM and ANQGSEA. CDR3: CSVDPQTTGGTYGYTF. CDR3 coding DNA: TGCAGCGTTGACCCCCAGACGACAGGGGGAACCTATGGCTACACCTTC.

This clonotype turned up a few times. V usage is TRBV20-1 and J usage is TRBJ1-2; tentative D call: TRBD1 (6 bases). The length of the CDR3 is 12 residues. The V gene's germline CDR1 is DFQATT and CDR2 SNEGSKA (reference sequence). With 0 bases removed from V and 10 bases from J, the gap between germline ends came to 12 bases. Here the CDR3 reads CSARDAGADYTF. DNA of the CDR3: TGCAGTGCTAGAGACGCAGGGGCAGACTACACCTTC.